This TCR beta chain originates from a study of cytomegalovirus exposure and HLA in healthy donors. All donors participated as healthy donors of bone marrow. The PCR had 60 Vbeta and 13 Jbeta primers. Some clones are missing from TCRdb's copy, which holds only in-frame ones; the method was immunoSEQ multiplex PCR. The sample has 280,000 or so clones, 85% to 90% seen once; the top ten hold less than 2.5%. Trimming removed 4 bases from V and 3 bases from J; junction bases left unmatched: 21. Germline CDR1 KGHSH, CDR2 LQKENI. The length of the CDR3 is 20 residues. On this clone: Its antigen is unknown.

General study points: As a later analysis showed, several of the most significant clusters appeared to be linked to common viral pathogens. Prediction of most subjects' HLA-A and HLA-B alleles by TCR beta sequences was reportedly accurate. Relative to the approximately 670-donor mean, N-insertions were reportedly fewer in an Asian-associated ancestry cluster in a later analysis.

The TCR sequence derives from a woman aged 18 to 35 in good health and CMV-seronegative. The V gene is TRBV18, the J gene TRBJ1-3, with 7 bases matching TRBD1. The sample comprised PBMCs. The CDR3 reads CASSQQGPRGFPFLGNTIYF. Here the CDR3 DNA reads TGTGCCAGCTCACAACAGGGGCCGCGGGGATTCCCCTTTCTTGGAAACACCATATATTTT. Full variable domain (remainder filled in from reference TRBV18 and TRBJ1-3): NAGVMQNPRHLVRRRGQEARLRCSPMKGHSHVYWYRQLPEEGLKFMVYLQKENIIDESGMPKERFSAEFPKEGPSILRIQQVVRGDSAAYFCASSQQGPRGFPFLGNTIYFGEGSWLTVV.